This T cell receptor (beta chain) was observed in a study of monozygotic twins with inflammatory bowel disease. This CDR3 spans 15 amino acids. Germline CDR1 and CDR2: SGHTA and FQGNSA. Each UMI harboured a 6-nucleotide sample barcode and was appended via template switching. TCRdb reprocessed the 5' RACE reads, keeping one entry per CDR3 protein, no DNA. The repertoire table contains over 130,000 distinct CDR3 sequences. The sequenced sample was blood. This chain connects TRBV7-2 to TRBJ1-6; absent DNA, TCRdb's TRBD1 call cannot be checked. This clonotype was sampled from a human donor with ulcerative colitis or Crohn's disease, or a healthy co-twin of an affected twin (not recorded which). The CDR3 sequence: CASSPGTGYNSPLHF.